A single TCR beta chain is shown here with its context. Its specificity is unknown. V shed 1 base and J shed 2 bases, with 9 bases lying between them. CDR3 size: 15 residues. Germline loops: CDR1 KGHSH, CDR2 LQKENI. This sample was taken from a study of vaccination and CD4 T cells after COVID-19. Cultured CD4+ T-cell DNA underwent Oncomine TCR Beta short-read sequencing. Genomic DNA was isolated from cultured CD4+ T cells. MiXCR was run by TCRdb on the PCR reads, yielding one entry per CDR3 protein. The data show about 14,000 distinct CDR3 sequences, approximately 55% seen once. Findings of the study overall: Convalescent patients' median share of reactive clones seen only post-vaccination was about 86%.

The treatment is: roughly ten-day PBMC culture with coronavirus spike peptide pools or control peptides (ViraFEST assay). Antigen-specific T cell expansion with peptide pools preceded TCR sequencing in the ViraFEST approach. PBMCs were cultured at two million per well with roughly 9.7 IU/ml IL-2 and approximately 9.4 ug/ml peptide pools. This TCR came from a human donor who had recovered from COVID-19. Input material: CD4+ T cells from blood, cultured in vitro. The chain couples TRBV18 to TRBJ2-4; perhaps TRBD1 as D (6 bases). This CDR3 is CASSPQQGSKNIQYF. The CDR3 DNA sequence: TGTGCCAGCTCACCACAACAGGGTTCCAAAAACATTCAGTACTTC. Combining the CDR3 with reference TRBV18 and TRBJ2-4 gives the whole variable domain NAGVMQNPRHLVRRRGQEARLRCSPMKGHSHVYWYRQLPEEGLKFMVYLQKENIIDESGMPKERFSAEFPKEGPSILRIQQVVRGDSAAYFCASSPQQGSKNIQYFGAGTRLSVL.